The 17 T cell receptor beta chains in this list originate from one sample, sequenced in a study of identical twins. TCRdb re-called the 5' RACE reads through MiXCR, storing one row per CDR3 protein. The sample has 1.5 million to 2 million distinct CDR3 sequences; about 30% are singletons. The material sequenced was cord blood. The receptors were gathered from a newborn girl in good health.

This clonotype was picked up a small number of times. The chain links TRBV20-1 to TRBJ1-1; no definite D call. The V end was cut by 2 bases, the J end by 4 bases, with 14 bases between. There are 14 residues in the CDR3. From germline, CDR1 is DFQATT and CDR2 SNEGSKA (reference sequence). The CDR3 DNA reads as TGCAGTGCTAGACTATCGAGGGTGAGCACTGAAGCTTTCTTT. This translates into CSARLSRVSTEAFF.

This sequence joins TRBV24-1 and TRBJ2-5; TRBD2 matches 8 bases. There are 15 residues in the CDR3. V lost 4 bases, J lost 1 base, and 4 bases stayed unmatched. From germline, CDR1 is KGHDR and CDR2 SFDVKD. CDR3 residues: CATSDVAGIQETQYF. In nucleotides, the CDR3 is TGTGCCACCAGTGACGTAGCGGGAATCCAAGAGACCCAGTACTTC.

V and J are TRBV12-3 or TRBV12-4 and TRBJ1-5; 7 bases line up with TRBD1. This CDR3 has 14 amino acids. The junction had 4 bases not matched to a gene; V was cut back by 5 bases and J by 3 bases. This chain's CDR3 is CASSVTGFNQPQHF. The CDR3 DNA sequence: TGTGCCAGCAGTGTGACAGGGTTCAATCAGCCCCAGCATTTT.

CDR3 nucleotides: TGTGCCAGCACGTACCCTCAAGAGACCCAGTACTTC. Its translation: CASTYPQETQYF. The chain couples TRBV2 to TRBJ2-5; no clear D gene. This CDR3 comprises 12 residues. Germline CDR1 is SNHLY and CDR2 is FYNNEI. Between the trimmed V and J ends, which lost 7 bases and 2 bases, there was a span of 8 bases. Based on the CDR3 plus reference TRBV2 and TRBJ2-5, the full variable domain is EPEVTQTPSHQVTQMGQEVILRCVPISNHLYFYWYRQILGQKVEFLVSFYNNEISEKSEIFDDQFSVERPDGSNFTLKIRSTKLEDSAMYFCASTYPQETQYFGPGTRLLVL.

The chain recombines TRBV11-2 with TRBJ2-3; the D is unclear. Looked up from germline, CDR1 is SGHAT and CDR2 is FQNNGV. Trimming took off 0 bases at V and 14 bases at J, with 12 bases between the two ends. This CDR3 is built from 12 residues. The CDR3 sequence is CASSLELAGSYF. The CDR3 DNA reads TGTGCCAGCAGCTTAGAATTAGCTGGGTCGTATTTT.

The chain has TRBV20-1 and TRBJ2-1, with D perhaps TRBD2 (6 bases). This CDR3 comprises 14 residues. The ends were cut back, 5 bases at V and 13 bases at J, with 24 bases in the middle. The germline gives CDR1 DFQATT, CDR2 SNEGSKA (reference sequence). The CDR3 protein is CSARRSGTLETQFF. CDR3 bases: TGCAGTGCTCGACGATCCGGGACTCTAGAGACCCAGTTCTTC.

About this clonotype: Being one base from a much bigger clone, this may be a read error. Here the CDR3 DNA reads TGTGCCGGCAGCTTAACCCGCGACAATGAGCAGTTCTTC. Protein sequence: CAGSLTRDNEQFF. V is TRBV13 and J is TRBJ2-1; D uncertain. Germline V gives CDR1 PRHDT, CDR2 FYEKMQ (reference sequence). The CDR3 has 13 residues.

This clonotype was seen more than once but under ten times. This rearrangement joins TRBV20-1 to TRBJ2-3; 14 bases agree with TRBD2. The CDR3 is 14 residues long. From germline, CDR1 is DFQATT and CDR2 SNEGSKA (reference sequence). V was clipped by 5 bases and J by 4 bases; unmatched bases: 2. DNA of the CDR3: TGCAGTGCTGGGACTAGCGGGAGCCCAGATACGCAGTATTTT. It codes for CSAGTSGSPDTQYF.

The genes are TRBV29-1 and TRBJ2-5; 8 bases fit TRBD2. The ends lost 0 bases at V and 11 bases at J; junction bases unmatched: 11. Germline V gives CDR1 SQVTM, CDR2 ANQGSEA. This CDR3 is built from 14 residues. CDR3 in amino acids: CSVEDPAGAHEQYF. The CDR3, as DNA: TGCAGCGTTGAAGACCCAGCGGGAGCGCATGAGCAGTACTTC. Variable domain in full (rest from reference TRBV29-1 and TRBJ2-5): SAVISQKPSRDICQRGTSLTIQCQVDSQVTMMFWYRQQPGQSLTLIATANQGSEATYESGFVIDKFPISRPNLTFSTLTVSNMSPEDSSIYLCSVEDPAGAHEQYFGPGTRLLVL.

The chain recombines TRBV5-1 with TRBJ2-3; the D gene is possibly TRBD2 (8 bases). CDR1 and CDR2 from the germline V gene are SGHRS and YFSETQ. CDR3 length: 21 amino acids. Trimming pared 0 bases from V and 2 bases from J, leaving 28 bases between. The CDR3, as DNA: TGCGCCAGCAGCTTGGGTTACAGGGGAATTTGGCGGGGGGCCGACACAGATACGCAGTATTTT. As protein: CASSLGYRGIWRGADTDTQYF.

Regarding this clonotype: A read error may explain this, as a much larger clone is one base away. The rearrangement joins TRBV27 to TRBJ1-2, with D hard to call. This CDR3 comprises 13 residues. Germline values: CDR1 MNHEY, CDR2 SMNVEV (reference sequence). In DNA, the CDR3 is TGTGCCTGCAGTCCCCAAGGTTCCTATGGCTACACCTTC. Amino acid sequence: CACSPQGSYGYTF.

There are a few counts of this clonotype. CDR3 residues: CASSPGRGFEKLFF. DNA for the CDR3: TGCGCCAGCAGCCCGGGCAGGGGGTTTGAAAAACTGTTTTTT. V and J are TRBV5-1 and TRBJ1-4; 7 bases map to TRBD1. V shed 4 bases and J 7 bases; nucleotides not matched to a gene: 7. The CDR3 is 14 amino acids. CDR1 SGHRS and CDR2 YFSETQ come from the germline V gene.

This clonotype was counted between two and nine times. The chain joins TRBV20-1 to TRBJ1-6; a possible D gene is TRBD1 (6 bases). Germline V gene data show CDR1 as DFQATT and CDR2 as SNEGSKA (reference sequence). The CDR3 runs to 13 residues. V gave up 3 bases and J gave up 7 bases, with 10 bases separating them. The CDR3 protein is CSARPGANSPLHF. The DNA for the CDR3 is TGCAGTGCTAGGCCAGGGGCGAATTCACCCCTCCACTTT.

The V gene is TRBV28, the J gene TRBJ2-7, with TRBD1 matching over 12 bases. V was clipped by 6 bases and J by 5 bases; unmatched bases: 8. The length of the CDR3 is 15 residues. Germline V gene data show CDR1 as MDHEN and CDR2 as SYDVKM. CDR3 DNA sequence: TGTGCCAGCAGAGCACCGGGACAGGGGGCCCACGAGCAGTACTTC. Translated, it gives CASRAPGQGAHEQYF.

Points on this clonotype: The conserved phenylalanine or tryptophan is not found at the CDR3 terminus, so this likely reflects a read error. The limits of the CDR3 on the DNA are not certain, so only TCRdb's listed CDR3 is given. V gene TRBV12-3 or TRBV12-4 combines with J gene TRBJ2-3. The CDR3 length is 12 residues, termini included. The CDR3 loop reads CASSLLADMEYS.

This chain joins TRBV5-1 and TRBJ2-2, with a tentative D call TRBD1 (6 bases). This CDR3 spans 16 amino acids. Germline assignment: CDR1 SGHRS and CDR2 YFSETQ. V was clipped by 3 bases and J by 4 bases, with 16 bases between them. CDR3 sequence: CASSSATGISTGELFF. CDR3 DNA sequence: TGCGCCAGCAGCTCGGCGACAGGCATCTCCACCGGGGAGCTGTTTTTT.

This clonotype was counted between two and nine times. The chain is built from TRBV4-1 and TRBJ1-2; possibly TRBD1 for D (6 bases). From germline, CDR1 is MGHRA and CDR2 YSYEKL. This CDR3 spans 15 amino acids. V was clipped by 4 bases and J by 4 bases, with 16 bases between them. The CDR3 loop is CASSPRTALLYGYTF. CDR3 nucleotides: TGCGCCAGCAGCCCACGGACAGCCCTTCTCTATGGCTACACCTTC.